Reported below is one T cell receptor (beta chain). The antigen remains undetermined. The data were obtained in a study of graft-versus-host responses after intestinal transplantation. The study, taken as a whole, reports: Circulating GvH clones peaking coincided with falling HvG clones soon after transplant.

The germline V gene encodes CDR1 MNHNS and CDR2 SASEGT. The CDR3 length is 14 residues. Trimming pared 5 bases from V and 4 bases from J, leaving 12 bases between. The data were produced by immunoSEQ multiplex PCR, yet TCRdb's version contains in-frame clones alone and is incomplete. The table lists more than 65,000 clones, over 70% of them singletons. The chain couples TRBV6-1 to TRBJ1-3; weak D call: TRBD1 (6 bases). This sequence originates from a human donor who was the organ donor for an intestinal transplant. Sample: unstimulated CD4+ T cells sorted from spleen or lymph node cells, taken before transplant. CDR3 sequence reads: CASSFTGSGNTIYF. CDR3 coding DNA: TGTGCCAGCAGTTTTACAGGGTCAGGAAACACCATATATTTT.